This T cell receptor (beta chain) was sequenced during a study of T-cell reconstitution after alpha-beta-depleted transplantation in children. Using unique molecular identifiers, the investigators prepared the TCRbeta library. TCRdb reanalysed the PCR reads using MiXCR and keeps one entry per CDR3 protein. The sample holds approximately 250,000 distinct CDR3 sequences, 9.7% seen once. This clonotype has more than one count but fewer than ten. The sample in question was PBMCs from the stem cell graft donor, obtained from the stem cell graft. The origin of this receptor is a human donor who donated a stem cell graft to a child with SCID.

The CDR3, as DNA: TGCAGCGTTCGGGTAGGGGCGGGGAGAACTGAAGCTTTCTTT. This codes for CSVRVGAGRTEAFF. The V and J genes are TRBV29-1 and TRBJ1-1, with D possibly being TRBD1 (5 bases). This CDR3 has 14 amino acids. Trimming removed 5 bases from V and 5 bases from J, with 18 bases in between. Germline assignment: CDR1 SQVTM and CDR2 ANQGSEA.